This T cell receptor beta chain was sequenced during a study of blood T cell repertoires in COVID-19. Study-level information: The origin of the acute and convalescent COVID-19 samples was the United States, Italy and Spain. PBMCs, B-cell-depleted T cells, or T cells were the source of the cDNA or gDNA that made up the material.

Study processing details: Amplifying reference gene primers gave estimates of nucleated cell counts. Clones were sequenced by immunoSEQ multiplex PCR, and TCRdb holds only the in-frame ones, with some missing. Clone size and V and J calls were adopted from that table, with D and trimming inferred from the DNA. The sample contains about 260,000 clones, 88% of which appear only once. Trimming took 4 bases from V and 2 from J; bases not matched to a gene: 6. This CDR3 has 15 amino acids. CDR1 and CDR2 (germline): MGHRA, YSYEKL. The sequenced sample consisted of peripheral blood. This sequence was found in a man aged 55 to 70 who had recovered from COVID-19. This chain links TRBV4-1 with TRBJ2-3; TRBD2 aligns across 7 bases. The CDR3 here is CASSRLGGNTDTQYF. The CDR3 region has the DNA TGCGCCAGCAGCCGCCTGGGGGGGAACACAGATACGCAGTATTTT.